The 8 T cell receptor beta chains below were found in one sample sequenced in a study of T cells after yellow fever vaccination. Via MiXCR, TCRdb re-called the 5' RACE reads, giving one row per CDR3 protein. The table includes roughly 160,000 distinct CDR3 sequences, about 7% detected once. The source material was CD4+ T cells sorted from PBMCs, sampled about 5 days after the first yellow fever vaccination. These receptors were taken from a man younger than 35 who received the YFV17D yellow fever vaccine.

This CDR3 reads CASSLGAVDNSPLHF. CDR3 sequence (DNA): TGTGCCAGCAGCTTAGGGGCCGTAGATAATTCACCCCTCCACTTT. V usage is TRBV7-9 and J usage is TRBJ1-6, with no clear D. The germline V and J ends were trimmed by 1 base and 5 bases, with 9 bases remaining between them. Germline V gene data show CDR1 as SEHNR and CDR2 as FQNEAQ (reference sequence). The length of the CDR3 is 15 residues.

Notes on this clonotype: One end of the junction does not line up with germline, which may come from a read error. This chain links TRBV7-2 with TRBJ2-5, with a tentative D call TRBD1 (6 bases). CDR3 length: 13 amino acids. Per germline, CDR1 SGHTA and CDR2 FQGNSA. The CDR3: CASSAQQGTRPHF. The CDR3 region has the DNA TGTGCCAGCAGCGCGCAACAAGGGACAAGGCCGCACTTC.

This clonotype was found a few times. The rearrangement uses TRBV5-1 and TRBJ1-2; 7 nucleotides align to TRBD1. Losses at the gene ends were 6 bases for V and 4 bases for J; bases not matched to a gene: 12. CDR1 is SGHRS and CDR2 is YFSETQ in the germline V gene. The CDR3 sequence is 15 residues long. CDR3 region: CASTTQTGVAYGYTF. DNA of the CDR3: TGCGCCAGCACCACCCAAACAGGGGTCGCCTATGGCTACACCTTC.

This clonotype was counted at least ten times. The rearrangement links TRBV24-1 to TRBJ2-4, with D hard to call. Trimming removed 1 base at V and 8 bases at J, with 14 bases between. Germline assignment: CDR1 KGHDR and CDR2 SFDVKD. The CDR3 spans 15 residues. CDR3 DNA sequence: TGTGCCACCAGTGATTTCGGCCAGAGGATACACATTCAGTACTTC. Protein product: CATSDFGQRIHIQYF.

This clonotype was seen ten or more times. The CDR3 coding sequence is TGTGCCAGCAGCTTATACGGGGATGTGGGTTCACCCCTCCACTTT. Its protein product is CASSLYGDVGSPLHF. The rearrangement links TRBV7-2 to TRBJ1-6; D is unresolved. V was cut by 2 bases and J by 9 bases, with 14 bases left in between. The CDR3 runs 15 residues. Germline-derived CDR1 and CDR2 are SGHTA and FQGNSA.

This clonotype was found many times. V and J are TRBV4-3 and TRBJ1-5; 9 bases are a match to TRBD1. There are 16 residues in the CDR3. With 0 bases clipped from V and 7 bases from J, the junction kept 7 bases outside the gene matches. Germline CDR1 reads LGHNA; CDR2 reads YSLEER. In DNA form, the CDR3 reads TGCGCCAGCAGCCAAGATCTGGGACAGGGCGGCCAGCCCCAGCATTTT. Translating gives CASSQDLGQGGQPQHF.

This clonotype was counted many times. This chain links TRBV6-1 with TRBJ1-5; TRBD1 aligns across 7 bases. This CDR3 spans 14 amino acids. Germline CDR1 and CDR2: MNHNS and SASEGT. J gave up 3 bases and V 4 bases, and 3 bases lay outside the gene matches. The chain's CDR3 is CASSGDSFNQPQHF. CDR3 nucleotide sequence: TGTGCCAGCAGTGGGGACAGTTTCAATCAGCCCCAGCATTTT.

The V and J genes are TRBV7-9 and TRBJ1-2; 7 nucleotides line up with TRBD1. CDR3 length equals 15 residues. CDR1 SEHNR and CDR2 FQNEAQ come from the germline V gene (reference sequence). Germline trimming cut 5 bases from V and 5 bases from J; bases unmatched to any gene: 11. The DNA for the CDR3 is TGTGCCAGCAGCGTAGAACCGACAGGGCGGTATGGCTACACCTTC. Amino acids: CASSVEPTGRYGYTF. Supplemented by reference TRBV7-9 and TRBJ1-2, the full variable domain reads DTGVSQNPRHKITKRGQNVTFRCDPISEHNRLYWYRQTLGQGPEFLTYFQNEAQLEKSRLLSDRFSAERPKGSFSTLEIQRTEQGDSAMYLCASSVEPTGRYGYTFGSGTRLTVV.